These 32 T cell receptor beta chains came from one sample sequenced in a study of a mutant IDH1 vaccine in newly diagnosed glioma. These TCRs' antigens remain unknown. Here immunoSEQ multiplex PCR was the method, and the copy in TCRdb shows in-frame clones only, minus some. The data hold tens of thousands of clones, with about 85% observed a single time. Time point indicated: week 35, safety follow-up. It was 300 ug of mutant IDH1 20-mer peptide that made up each vaccine dose, given with topical imiquimod. This sample comprised PBMCs, obtained from a glioma patient whose treatment included an IDH1 peptide vaccine. The receptors here all came from a man aged 25-40 years with glioma.

The chain has TRBV4-1 and TRBJ2-7; the match to TRBD1 covers 9 bases. V was pared by 1 base and J by 2 bases, with 6 bases of the junction left unmatched. The CDR3 is made up of 16 amino acids. Germline loops: CDR1 MGHRA, CDR2 YSYEKL. CDR3 in amino acids: CASSQGLWTGAYEQYF. CDR3 in DNA: TGCGCCAGCAGCCAAGGCCTTTGGACAGGGGCCTACGAGCAGTACTTC.

The chain couples TRBV5-1 to TRBJ2-3; 11 nucleotides line up with TRBD2. Germline CDR1 SGHRS, CDR2 YFSETQ. The CDR3 is 14 amino acids. V shed 7 bases, J shed 3 bases, and the junction held 4 bases outside the gene matches. The DNA of the CDR3 is TGCGCCAGCTTTATAGCGGGAGGGACAGATACGCAGTATTTT. This encodes CASFIAGGTDTQYF.

In this sample, this clone turned up a few times. The V gene is TRBV5-1, the J gene TRBJ2-3, with 7 bases aligning to TRBD1. CDR3 length: 15 amino acids. CDR1 is SGHRS, CDR2 YFSETQ, per germline. With V trimmed by 0 bases and J by 4 bases, 5 bases remained unmatched. CDR3 sequence (DNA): TGCGCCAGCAGCTTGGCCAGGGGGACGGCAGATACGCAGTATTTT. As protein: CASSLARGTADTQYF. Supplemented by reference TRBV5-1 and TRBJ2-3, the full variable domain reads KAGVTQTPRYLIKTRGQQVTLSCSPISGHRSVSWYQQTPGQGLQFLFEYFSETQRNKGNFPGRFSGRQFSNSRSEMNVSTLELGDSALYLCASSLARGTADTQYFGPGTRLTVL.

The rearrangement links TRBV30 to TRBJ2-1; 11 bases fit TRBD1. The CDR3 is made up of 18 amino acids. V lost 3 bases and J lost 5; bases outside the gene matches: 15. Germline CDR1 reads GTSNPN; CDR2 reads SVGIG (reference sequence). CDR3: CAWRSGTGGSPRDNEQFF. In DNA form, the CDR3 reads TGTGCCTGGAGGAGTGGGACAGGGGGTAGCCCCCGAGACAATGAGCAGTTCTTC.

The gene calls are TRBV29-1 and TRBJ2-5; 12 nucleotides agree with TRBD1. With the DNA end fitting TRBJ2-7 better, the J assignment may be wrong. The CDR3 loop spans 16 amino acids. Per germline, CDR1 SQVTM and CDR2 ANQGSEA. The CDR3 DNA sequence: TGCAGCGTTGAAGATCGTGGGACAGGGGGCTACTACGAGCAGTACTTC. Its translation is CSVEDRGTGGYYEQYF.

The DNA for the CDR3 is TGCGCCAGCAGCCAGGGGGCTTTACTACCATCCCTAGGCTATGGCTACACCTTC. Amino acids: CASSQGALLPSLGYGYTF. This rearrangement joins TRBV4-1 to TRBJ1-2; D is perhaps TRBD1 (6 bases). V was shortened by 3 bases and J by 4 bases, with 24 bases between the two germline ends. The germline V gene encodes CDR1 MGHRA and CDR2 YSYEKL. The CDR3 covers 18 residues.

The chain uses TRBV9 and TRBJ1-2; tentatively, D is TRBD1 (5 bases). Trimming removed 3 bases at V and 2 bases at J, with 17 bases between. The length of the CDR3 is 16 residues. The germline gives CDR1 SGDLS, CDR2 YYNGEE. The CDR3 loop is CASSERMTDANYGYTF. CDR3 nucleotides: TGTGCCAGCAGCGAGCGAATGACAGACGCCAACTATGGCTACACCTTC. Variable domain in full (rest from reference TRBV9 and TRBJ1-2): DSGVTQTPKHLITATGQRVTLRCSPRSGDLSVYWYQQSLDQGLQFLIQYYNGEERAKGNILERFSAQQFPDLHSELNLSSLELGDSALYFCASSERMTDANYGYTFGSGTRLTVV.

V gene TRBV5-1 combines with J gene TRBJ1-6; maybe TRBD1 (5 bases). Germline-derived CDR1 and CDR2 are SGHRS and YFSETQ. This CDR3 is 17 amino acids long. V shed 4 bases and J shed 8 bases, with 22 bases lying between them. CDR3 DNA sequence: TGCGCCAGCAGCCTAGAGGGAGGCAGCTCGGGGGATTCACCCCTCCACTTT. This encodes CASSLEGGSSGDSPLHF.

The genes are TRBV7-9 and TRBJ2-7, with 9 bases aligning to TRBD1. With 3 bases clipped from V and 3 bases from J, the junction kept 6 bases outside the gene matches. The CDR3 has 15 residues. The germline V gene encodes CDR1 SEHNR and CDR2 FQNEAQ (reference sequence). CDR3 coding DNA: TGTGCCAGCAGCTTCGACCGACAGGGGGACTACGAGCAGTACTTC. Protein: CASSFDRQGDYEQYF.

This clone appeared once. The chain employs TRBV5-1 and TRBJ2-2; D is perhaps TRBD2 (6 bases). CDR1 is SGHRS and CDR2 is YFSETQ in the germline V gene. Trimming shortened V by 4 bases and J by 1 base, and 11 bases separated the two germline ends. This CDR3 region has 15 residues. The CDR3 DNA sequence: TGCGCCAGCAGCGCCGGGGGTGTGAACACCGGGGAGCTGTTTTTT. The encoded protein is CASSAGGVNTGELFF.

The gene calls are TRBV5-6 and TRBJ1-5, with D tentatively TRBD1 (5 bases). Trimming removed 4 bases from V and 0 bases from J, with 8 bases in between. Germline CDR1 and CDR2: SGHDT and YYEEEE. The CDR3 loop spans 14 amino acids. This CDR3 reads CASSRDGSNQPQHF. CDR3 in DNA: TGTGCCAGCAGCCGGGACGGTAGCAATCAGCCCCAGCATTTT.

This chain joins TRBV5-1 and TRBJ1-3, with 7 bases fitting TRBD1. The V gene end was trimmed by 0 bases and the J gene end by 3 bases; junction bases not matched to a gene: 0. Germline CDR1 and CDR2: SGHRS and YFSETQ. There are 14 residues in the CDR3. CDR3 DNA: TGCGCCAGCAGCTTGGACAGGGGTGGAAACACCATATATTTT. This codes for CASSLDRGGNTIYF.

This chain connects TRBV12-5 to TRBJ1-4; D is possibly TRBD1 (5 bases). This CDR3 is 16 amino acids long. The V end lost 4 bases, the J end lost 3 bases, and 15 bases lay between the germline ends. Germline values: CDR1 LGHNT, CDR2 FRNRAP. CDR3 sequence reads: CASGSEGLTANEKLFF. In DNA, the CDR3 is TGTGCTAGTGGTTCAGAGGGGTTAACGGCTAATGAAAAACTGTTTTTT.

This sequence joins TRBV5-5 and TRBJ1-1, with D unclear. Germline CDR1 reads SGHKS; CDR2 reads YYEKEE (reference sequence). V was cut by 3 bases and J by 10 bases, with 19 bases left in between. This CDR3 is 14 amino acids long. CDR3 protein: CASSSTGPYEGAFF. The CDR3 DNA sequence: TGTGCCAGCAGCTCGACCGGGCCCTATGAGGGAGCTTTCTTT.

The rearrangement links TRBV7-2 to TRBJ1-4; tentative D call: TRBD1 (5 bases). Germline CDR1 is SGHTA and CDR2 is FQGNSA. There are 16 residues in the CDR3. The V gene lost 1 base and the J gene lost 0 bases, with 9 bases spanning the gap. The CDR3 coding sequence is TGTGCCAGCAGCTTAGAGGGACGAACAACTAATGAAAAACTGTTTTTT. This codes for CASSLEGRTTNEKLFF.

Of note for this clone: A junction end diverges from the germline sequence, so it may reflect a read error. The rearrangement uses TRBV5-1 and TRBJ2-7, with D tentatively TRBD1 (5 bases). The germline gives CDR1 SGHRS, CDR2 YFSETQ. The CDR3 covers 13 residues. The CDR3 DNA is TGCGCCAGCAGCTTGCCCCTCCCAAACAGGATGAACTTC. Translated, it gives CASSLPLPNRMNF.

This clone came up a few times. V is TRBV6-1 and J is TRBJ1-4; possible D gene TRBD1, 5 bases. The V gene's germline CDR1 is MNHNS and CDR2 SASEGT. Trimming cost V 0 bases and J 7 bases, with 12 bases left between them. CDR3 size: 15 residues. The CDR3 spells CASSEATGEGEKLFF. As DNA, the CDR3 is TGTGCCAGCAGTGAAGCCACAGGAGAAGGTGAAAAACTGTTTTTT.

The chain couples TRBV18 to TRBJ2-6; possible D gene TRBD1, 5 bases. Per germline, CDR1 KGHSH and CDR2 LQKENI. CDR3 size: 17 residues. Between the trimmed V and J ends, which lost 0 bases and 2 bases, there was a span of 11 bases. As DNA, the CDR3 is TGTGCCAGCTCACCACCGAAGGGGATAGCTGGGGCCAACGTCCTGACTTTC. Its translation is CASSPPKGIAGANVLTF.

The chain joins TRBV6-1 to TRBJ2-2, with D unresolved. This CDR3 has 15 amino acids. Germline V lookup: CDR1 MNHNS, CDR2 SASEGT. The germline V and J ends were trimmed by 0 bases and 6 bases, with 11 bases remaining between them. This chain's CDR3 is CASSEARMTSGELFF. CDR3 bases: TGTGCCAGCAGTGAAGCGCGTATGACGTCCGGGGAGCTGTTTTTT.

The chain links TRBV5-1 to TRBJ1-1, with D unclear. The germline gives CDR1 SGHRS, CDR2 YFSETQ. V gave up 3 bases and J gave up 1 base, with 10 bases separating them. There are 14 residues in the CDR3. This CDR3 reads CASSSSPSNTEAFF. CDR3 DNA sequence: TGCGCCAGCAGCTCCTCCCCCTCGAACACTGAAGCTTTCTTT.

The chain couples TRBV19 to TRBJ2-3, with 12 bases matching TRBD1. This CDR3 has 16 residues. J was trimmed by 4 bases and V by 6 bases; bases with no gene match: 8. Germline assignment: CDR1 LNHDA and CDR2 SQIVND (reference sequence). CDR3 loop: CASRDRGTGGADTQYF. CDR3 coding DNA: TGTGCCAGTAGGGACCGGGGGACAGGGGGCGCAGATACGCAGTATTTT.

The chain is built from TRBV9 and TRBJ1-4; weak D call: TRBD1 (6 bases). Per the germline V gene, CDR1 is SGDLS and CDR2 is YYNGEE. There are 16 residues in the CDR3. V was cut by 0 bases and J by 0 bases, with 9 bases left in between. CDR3 protein: CASSVAGQPTNEKLFF. CDR3 DNA: TGTGCCAGCAGCGTAGCCGGACAGCCAACTAATGAAAAACTGTTTTTT.

The chain has TRBV18 and TRBJ1-1; D gene unclear. This CDR3 region has 14 residues. Germline-derived CDR1 and CDR2 are KGHSH and LQKENI. V lost 11 bases, J lost 0 bases, and 16 bases lay in between. The CDR3 loop is CAGSANQMNTEAFF. The CDR3 region has the DNA TGTGCCGGTTCGGCTAACCAGATGAACACTGAAGCTTTCTTT.

The chain joins TRBV9 to TRBJ1-3; no firm D call. The length of the CDR3 is 14 residues. Germline assignment: CDR1 SGDLS and CDR2 YYNGEE. Trimming pared 4 bases from V and 3 bases from J, leaving 11 bases between. This CDR3 is CASSSPGNGNTIYF. DNA of the CDR3: TGTGCCAGCAGCTCCCCGGGGAATGGAAACACCATATATTTT.

CDR3 in DNA: TGTGCCTGGAGTGTCCCGCAGATTGAGCAGTTCTTC. It translates to CAWSVPQIEQFF. The J gene is TRBJ2-1, the V gene TRBV30, with no clear D. V lost 0 bases and J lost 9, with 9 bases in between. The CDR3 totals 12 residues. The germline V gene has CDR1 GTSNPN and CDR2 SVGIG (reference sequence).

This clone has just a few counts. The genes are TRBV5-4 and TRBJ1-4; D is undetermined. Deletions cut 0 bases from V and 7 bases from J, with 10 bases between. The CDR3 spans 14 residues. Germline V gene data show CDR1 as SGHNT and CDR2 as YYREEE (reference sequence). The CDR3 spells CASSLVARGEKLFF. The CDR3 coding sequence is TGTGCCAGCAGCTTGGTAGCTCGGGGTGAAAAACTGTTTTTT. The variable domain in full, completed from reference TRBV5-4 and TRBJ1-4, reads ETGVTQSPTHLIKTRGQQVTLRCSSQSGHNTVSWYQQALGQGPQFIFQYYREEENGRGNFPPRFSGLQFPNYSSELNVNALELDDSALYLCASSLVARGEKLFFGSGTQLSVL.

The chain recombines TRBV2 with TRBJ1-4, with 9 bases matching TRBD1. In germline, CDR1 is SNHLY, CDR2 FYNNEI. J was trimmed by 8 bases and V by 3 bases; bases with no gene match: 7. The CDR3 is made up of 15 amino acids. CDR3 coding DNA: TGTGCCAGCAGTGAGGGGACAGGGTTGGGGGAAAAACTGTTTTTT. Protein sequence: CASSEGTGLGEKLFF.

CDR3 in DNA: TGTGCCAGCAGCTTGGGGGACGGCGTAAATCAGCCCCAGCATTTT. This sequence encodes CASSLGDGVNQPQHF. This chain links TRBV7-9 with TRBJ1-5; weak D call: TRBD1 (5 bases). Trimming left V 3 bases short and J 4 bases short, with 13 bases between. The CDR3 runs to 15 residues. Per the germline V gene, CDR1 is SEHNR and CDR2 is FQNEAQ (reference sequence).

The chain uses TRBV19 and TRBJ2-7; 8 nucleotides agree with TRBD2. This CDR3 is built from 15 residues. In germline, CDR1 is LNHDA, CDR2 SQIVND (reference sequence). J lost 3 bases, V lost 5 bases, and 9 bases had no gene match. The CDR3 nucleotides are TGTGCCAGTAGTCCCCGGCGGGGGGCGAACTACGAGCAGTACTTC. It translates to CASSPRRGANYEQYF.

The rearrangement links TRBV7-9 to TRBJ1-2; no clear D gene. The CDR3 contains 13 residues. Trimming cost V 1 base and J 6 bases, with 9 bases left between them. Germline-derived CDR1 and CDR2 are SEHNR and FQNEAQ (reference sequence). In DNA form, the CDR3 reads TGTGCCAGCAGCTTAGTCGAATCTGATGGCTACACCTTC. It translates to CASSLVESDGYTF.

This chain uses TRBV18 with TRBJ2-7; a possible D gene is TRBD1 (5 bases). There are 13 residues in the CDR3. V was cut by 6 bases and J by 0 bases, with 9 bases left in between. CDR1 and CDR2 (germline): KGHSH, LQKENI. The CDR3 is CASSRTSSYEQYF. The CDR3 DNA is TGTGCCAGCTCCCGGACAAGCTCCTACGAGCAGTACTTC. The full variable domain, with the rest looked up from reference TRBV18 and TRBJ2-7, is NAGVMQNPRHLVRRRGQEARLRCSPMKGHSHVYWYRQLPEEGLKFMVYLQKENIIDESGMPKERFSAEFPKEGPSILRIQQVVRGDSAAYFCASSRTSSYEQYFGPGTRLTVT.

The V call is TRBV7-9, the J call TRBJ1-6, with D perhaps matching TRBD1 (5 bases). Per germline, CDR1 SEHNR and CDR2 FQNEAQ (reference sequence). The CDR3 is made up of 17 amino acids. V lost 6 bases and J lost 1, with 16 bases in between. The CDR3 bases are TGTGCCAGCAGAAACCCAACGGGGGAGTCCTATAATTCACCCCTCCACTTT. Its translation: CASRNPTGESYNSPLHF. Looking up the rest from reference TRBV7-9 and TRBJ1-6 gives the full variable domain: DTGVSQNPRHKITKRGQNVTFRCDPISEHNRLYWYRQTLGQGPEFLTYFQNEAQLEKSRLLSDRFSAERPKGSFSTLEIQRTEQGDSAMYLCASRNPTGESYNSPLHFGNGTRLTVT.